Each of the 29 T cell receptor beta chains below was sequenced from the same sample in a study of radiotherapy plus CTLA-4 blockade in lung cancer. Only in-frame clones appear in the TCRdb table, and some are missing; sequencing was by immunoSEQ multiplex PCR. Among approximately 110,000 clones listed, 81% were seen once. The sequenced sample was peripheral blood, obtained from a patient treated with radiotherapy plus ipilimumab. These receptors were obtained from a human donor with non-small cell lung cancer that progressed on radiotherapy plus ipilimumab. Some clones in this sample may be carry-over from other donors' samples.

This chain joins TRBV20-1 and TRBJ2-1, with 7 bases fitting TRBD2. V shed 5 bases and J 7 bases; nucleotides not matched to a gene: 2. Germline CDR1 DFQATT, CDR2 SNEGSKA (reference sequence). The CDR3 consists of 11 residues. The CDR3 loop is CSAEAGNEQFF. CDR3 DNA: TGCAGTGCTGAAGCGGGGAATGAGCAGTTCTTC.

The rearrangement joins TRBV27 to TRBJ2-4, with D perhaps TRBD1 or TRBD2 (5 bases each). There are 15 residues in the CDR3. Germline CDR1 MNHEY, CDR2 SMNVEV (reference sequence). V was pared by 0 bases and J by 6 bases, with 12 bases between. As DNA, the CDR3 is TGTGCCAGCAGTTTATCGTCAGGGACGGCAAACATTCAGTACTTC. Translating gives CASSLSSGTANIQYF.

J is TRBJ1-2 and V is TRBV6-5; D unresolved. V shed 2 bases and J shed 4 bases, with 11 bases lying between them. The CDR3 loop spans 14 amino acids. Germline V gives CDR1 MNHEY, CDR2 SVGAGI. The CDR3 loop is CASSYQADLYGYTF. CDR3 DNA: TGTGCCAGCAGTTACCAGGCAGACCTCTATGGCTACACCTTC.

The chain employs TRBV7-2 and TRBJ2-7; 7 bases fit TRBD2. V was pared by 2 bases and J by 4 bases, with 5 bases of the junction left unmatched. The CDR3 is made up of 14 amino acids. The germline gives CDR1 SGHTA, CDR2 FQGNSA. The CDR3 region is CASSLRGGSYEQYF. The CDR3 bases are TGTGCCAGCAGCTTACGCGGGGGTTCTTACGAGCAGTACTTC.

The gene calls are TRBV18 and TRBJ1-3; weak D call: TRBD1 (5 bases). CDR3 length: 16 amino acids. The V and J ends lost 0 bases and 3 bases respectively, with 12 bases between them. Per germline, CDR1 KGHSH and CDR2 LQKENI. The CDR3 DNA follows: TGTGCCAGCTCACCACCGGGCAGGGCTGATGGAAACACCATATATTTT. Translation: CASSPPGRADGNTIYF.

The chain carries TRBV5-1 and TRBJ2-5; D might be TRBD1 or TRBD2, each matching 7 bases. V lost 1 base, J lost 5 bases, and 15 bases lay in between. The CDR3 has 15 amino acids. Germline loops: CDR1 SGHRS, CDR2 YFSETQ. CDR3 amino acids: CASSLQGGPGETQYF. The CDR3 DNA follows: TGCGCCAGCAGCTTGCAGGGGGGGCCTGGGGAGACCCAGTACTTC.

The genes are TRBV6-5 and TRBJ2-7; 7 nucleotides align to TRBD1. Germline V gives CDR1 MNHEY, CDR2 SVGAGI. CDR3 length: 15 residues. Trimming cost V 6 bases and J 1 base; bases outside gene matches: 9. DNA for the CDR3: TGTGCCAGCAGCACTGTCCGGGACAGATCCTACGAGCAGTACTTC. Translation gives CASSTVRDRSYEQYF.

This clone was seen a single time. J is TRBJ1-1 and V is TRBV5-5; D remains ambiguous. Germline V gene sequence: CDR1 SGHKS, CDR2 YYEKEE (reference sequence). The CDR3 covers 15 residues. Trimming removed 1 base at V and 2 bases at J, with 12 bases between. CDR3 nucleotide sequence: TGTGCCAGCAGCTTGAGGGAACAGACCAACACTGAAGCTTTCTTT. Its translation is CASSLREQTNTEAFF.

The chain employs TRBV30 and TRBJ2-1, with TRBD2 as a possible D gene (5 bases). The V end was cut by 8 bases, the J end by 6 bases, with 11 bases between. CDR1 is GTSNPN and CDR2 is SVGIG in the germline V gene (reference sequence). This CDR3 spans 11 amino acids. DNA of the CDR3: TGTGCCGGAGAGGGTACCAATGAGCAGTTCTTC. It encodes CAGEGTNEQFF.

This chain uses TRBV4-1 with TRBJ2-7, with 10 positions matching TRBD2. The germline V gene has CDR1 MGHRA and CDR2 YSYEKL. V gave up 1 base and J gave up 4 bases; unmatched junction bases: 7. The CDR3 extends over 16 amino acids. CDR3 amino acids: CASSQAIAGGRYEQYF. In nucleotides, the CDR3 is TGCGCCAGCAGCCAAGCCATAGCGGGGGGTCGGTACGAGCAGTACTTC.

In its sample, this clone was seen a few times. This sequence joins TRBV7-2 and TRBJ1-2; D not resolved. The CDR3 sequence is 15 residues long. Germline V gives CDR1 SGHTA, CDR2 FQGNSA. Deletions cut 2 bases from V and 1 base from J, with 11 bases between. DNA of the CDR3: TGTGCCAGCAGCTTACAGTTAGGGCTTAACTATGGCTACACCTTC. This codes for CASSLQLGLNYGYTF.

The CDR3 bases are TGTGCCAGCAGTTTAAGGGTCAGGGGGTTGCGGGATTGGGACAATGAGCAGTTCTTC. Translation: CASSLRVRGLRDWDNEQFF. This chain links TRBV28 with TRBJ2-1, with D possibly being TRBD1 (7 bases). CDR1 and CDR2 (germline): MDHEN, SYDVKM. Trimming took off 2 bases at V and 5 bases at J, with 25 bases between the two ends. The CDR3 runs to 19 residues.

V gene TRBV7-9 combines with J gene TRBJ2-7; 8 nucleotides agree with TRBD2. Germline loops: CDR1 SEHNR, CDR2 FQNEAQ (reference sequence). This CDR3 has 14 residues. The V gene end was trimmed by 3 bases and the J gene end by 6 bases; junction bases not matched to a gene: 7. The DNA of the CDR3 is TGTGCCAGCAGCTTTGGTTACGGGACTAGCGAGCAGTACTTC. It translates to CASSFGYGTSEQYF.

This sequence joins TRBV7-8 and TRBJ1-4; D not certain. This CDR3 has 14 residues. The V gene's germline CDR1 is SGHVS and CDR2 FQNEAQ. Deletions cut 5 bases from V and 0 bases from J, with 7 bases between. In DNA form, the CDR3 reads TGTGCCAGCAGCGTCGAACCAACTAATGAAAAACTGTTTTTT. It yields the protein CASSVEPTNEKLFF.

This chain connects TRBV11-3 to TRBJ2-5; no definite D call. The CDR3 runs to 16 residues. Germline CDR1 SGHNT, CDR2 YENEEA. With 7 bases removed from V and 1 base from J, the gap between germline ends came to 19 bases. The CDR3 loop is CASTIQFEVIQETQYF. CDR3 sequence (DNA): TGTGCCAGCACCATACAGTTCGAGGTGATCCAAGAGACCCAGTACTTC.

The gene calls are TRBV19 and TRBJ2-5; TRBD2 is a possible D gene (5 bases). Trimming stripped 4 bases from V and 5 bases from J, with 11 bases between. The germline V gene has CDR1 LNHDA and CDR2 SQIVND (reference sequence). CDR3 size: 13 residues. The CDR3 DNA reads as TGTGCCAGTAGTAGGACGGGCGGGGAGACCCAGTACTTC. Translated: CASSRTGGETQYF. Drawing the rest from reference TRBV19 and TRBJ2-5, the complete variable domain is DGGITQSPKYLFRKEGQNVTLSCEQNLNHDAMYWYRQDPGQGLRLIYYSQIVNDFQKGDIAEGYSVSREKKESFPLTVTSAQKNPTAFYLCASSRTGGETQYFGPGTRLLVL.

This chain joins TRBV5-5 and TRBJ1-3, with a weak D call TRBD1 (5 bases). V lost 2 bases to trimming and J lost 4 bases, with 16 bases between them. CDR1 is SGHKS, CDR2 YYEKEE, per germline (reference sequence). This CDR3 comprises 16 residues. Written as DNA, the CDR3 is TGTGCCAGCAGCTTTAGTGTGACAGACTTGGGAAACACCATATATTTT. It codes for CASSFSVTDLGNTIYF. Full variable domain (outside the CDR3, taken from reference TRBV5-5 and TRBJ1-3): DAGVTQSPTHLIKTRGQQVTLRCSPISGHKSVSWYQQVLGQGPQFIFQYYEKEERGRGNFPDRFSARQFPNYSSELNVNALLLGDSALYLCASSFSVTDLGNTIYFGEGSWLTVV.

Only one count was recorded for this clone. This sequence joins TRBV6-1 and TRBJ1-2; D unresolved. Trimming took 3 bases from V and 4 from J, leaving 12 bases between them. CDR3 length: 14 residues. CDR1 is MNHNS and CDR2 is SASEGT in the germline V gene. This chain's CDR3 is CASSEGLDIYGYTF. Here the CDR3 DNA reads TGTGCCAGCAGTGAGGGCTTAGATATCTATGGCTACACCTTC.

The rearrangement uses TRBV5-8 and TRBJ2-1, with D possibly called TRBD1 or TRBD2 (6 bases each). V lost 2 bases and J lost 0, with 9 bases in between. This CDR3 has 15 amino acids. Germline V CDR1 and CDR2: SGHTS, YDEGEE. CDR3 nucleotides: TGTGCCAGCAGCTTAGGGGGGAGCTCCTACAATGAGCAGTTCTTC. Amino acid sequence: CASSLGGSSYNEQFF. The complete variable domain, with remaining parts taken from reference TRBV5-8 and TRBJ2-1, reads EAGVTQSPTHLIKTRGQQATLRCSPISGHTSVYWYQQALGLGLQFLLWYDEGEERNRGNFPPRFSGRQFPNYSSELNVNALELEDSALYLCASSLGGSSYNEQFFGPGTRLTVL.

The rearrangement joins TRBV5-1 to TRBJ1-4; D is uncertain. CDR3 length: 13 amino acids. CDR1 and CDR2 (germline): SGHRS, YFSETQ. Trimming shortened V by 1 base and J by 6 bases, and 7 bases separated the two germline ends. CDR3: CASSLLYDEKLFF. CDR3 DNA: TGCGCCAGCAGCTTGTTATATGATGAAAAACTGTTTTTT.

CDR3 sequence: CASSERILGGNEKLFF. The CDR3 DNA reads as TGTGCCAGCAGCGAGAGAATATTGGGGGGGAATGAAAAACTGTTTTTT. V usage is TRBV9 and J usage is TRBJ1-4, with TRBD1 as a possible D gene (5 bases). Germline V lookup: CDR1 SGDLS, CDR2 YYNGEE. The CDR3 has 16 residues. The V end was cut by 3 bases, the J end by 5 bases, with 17 bases between.

V usage is TRBV5-1 and J usage is TRBJ1-5; 8 nucleotides agree with TRBD1. The germline V gene encodes CDR1 SGHRS and CDR2 YFSETQ. This CDR3 is 17 amino acids long. Losses at the gene ends were 5 bases for V and 4 bases for J; bases not matched to a gene: 14. CDR3 protein: CASSPGGDRSMNQPQHF. DNA of the CDR3: TGCGCCAGCAGTCCTGGGGGGGACAGGTCTATGAATCAGCCCCAGCATTTT.

The chain recombines TRBV7-2 with TRBJ2-7; a possible D gene is TRBD1 (5 bases). Germline assignment: CDR1 SGHTA and CDR2 FQGNSA. The V gene lost 0 bases and the J gene lost 2 bases, with 5 bases spanning the gap. The CDR3 sequence is 13 residues long. The CDR3 reads CASSLAGPYEQYF. The CDR3 nucleotides are TGTGCCAGCAGCTTAGCGGGGCCCTACGAGCAGTACTTC.

This chain links TRBV6-1 with TRBJ1-3, with 7 bases that match TRBD1. Looked up from germline, CDR1 is MNHNS and CDR2 is SASEGT. The V and J ends lost 11 bases and 4 bases, in that order; junction bases with no gene match: 5. The CDR3 covers 12 residues. CDR3 in DNA: TGTGCCTCCCGGACAGGCGGAAACACCATATATTTT. Amino acid sequence: CASRTGGNTIYF.

The rearrangement joins TRBV7-9 to TRBJ2-1; 11 nucleotides line up with TRBD1. The CDR3 length is 15 residues. The V gene end was trimmed by 1 base and the J gene end by 8 bases; junction bases not matched to a gene: 4. Per germline, CDR1 SEHNR and CDR2 FQNEAQ (reference sequence). CDR3: CASSLEDRGLYEQFF. The CDR3 nucleotides are TGTGCCAGCAGCTTAGAGGACAGGGGGCTGTATGAGCAGTTCTTC.

This clone was counted a few times. The chain is built from TRBV7-2 and TRBJ2-7; 10 nucleotides agree with TRBD1. Trimming at V came to 3 bases and at J to 2 bases, leaving 7 bases not matched to a gene. This CDR3 is 16 amino acids long. The germline gives CDR1 SGHTA, CDR2 FQGNSA. The CDR3 nucleotides read TGTGCCAGCAGCTTTCGACGGGACAGGGGTGCCTACGAGCAGTACTTC. This codes for CASSFRRDRGAYEQYF.

CDR3 coding DNA: TGCAGCGTTGGGACTAGCGGGGTTGCAGATACGCAGTATTTT. The encoded protein is CSVGTSGVADTQYF. This sequence joins TRBV29-1 and TRBJ2-3; 12 bases map to TRBD2. With V trimmed by 4 bases and J by 4 bases, 3 bases remained unmatched. The CDR3 spans 14 residues. Germline CDR1 SQVTM, CDR2 ANQGSEA.

This chain links TRBV5-4 with TRBJ1-1; tentative D call: TRBD1 (6 bases). V dropped 5 bases and J dropped 6 bases, with 17 bases sitting between them. In germline, CDR1 is SGHNT, CDR2 YYREEE (reference sequence). The CDR3 totals 14 residues. The CDR3 is CASRGGGQIAEAFF. CDR3 nucleotides: TGTGCCAGCAGAGGGGGAGGTCAGATCGCTGAAGCTTTCTTT. Combining the CDR3 with reference TRBV5-4 and TRBJ1-1 gives the whole variable domain ETGVTQSPTHLIKTRGQQVTLRCSSQSGHNTVSWYQQALGQGPQFIFQYYREEENGRGNFPPRFSGLQFPNYSSELNVNALELDDSALYLCASRGGGQIAEAFFGQGTRLTVV.

This chain uses TRBV18 with TRBJ1-4, with D possibly being TRBD1 (6 bases). The V gene's germline CDR1 is KGHSH and CDR2 LQKENI. Trimming removed 3 bases at V and 10 bases at J, with 18 bases between. The CDR3 is made up of 15 amino acids. In DNA form, the CDR3 reads TGTGCCAGCTCACCTAACAGGGACGGCGTTGGAAAACTGTTTTTT. Amino acid sequence: CASSPNRDGVGKLFF.